One sample yielded the 16 T cell receptor beta chains listed below, sequenced in a study of blood T cells in healthy people across ages. PCR was performed a second time for 7 to 11 cycles using a sample-barcoded 5' primer and a J-beta primer mix. TCRdb re-analysed the 5' RACE reads in MiXCR, keeping a single row per CDR3 protein. The sample carries approximately 810,000 distinct CDR3 sequences, more than 25% recorded once. Specimen: blood. The origin of the receptors is a woman aged 80 or over in good health.

Here the CDR3 reads CSAREHSTGELFF. The CDR3 region has the DNA TGCAGTGCTAGAGAGCACAGCACCGGGGAGCTGTTTTTT. The V and J genes are TRBV20-1 and TRBJ2-2; no clear D. This CDR3 is built from 13 residues. With 0 bases removed from V and 4 bases from J, the gap between germline ends came to 6 bases. Germline V lookup: CDR1 DFQATT, CDR2 SNEGSKA (reference sequence).

This clonotype has at least ten counts. The chain joins TRBV7-2 to TRBJ2-1; TRBD2 agrees at 7 bases. Germline lookup yields CDR1 SGHTA and CDR2 FQGNSA. V shed 2 bases and J 0 bases; nucleotides not matched to a gene: 4. The CDR3 runs 16 residues. In DNA, the CDR3 is TGTGCCAGCAGCTTAAGCGGGGCGAGCTCCTACAATGAGCAGTTCTTC. Translated: CASSLSGASSYNEQFF.

The J gene is TRBJ1-1, the V gene TRBV4-3, with D perhaps matching TRBD1 (5 bases). The CDR3 contains 16 residues. Germline-derived CDR1 and CDR2 are LGHNA and YSLEER. With 0 bases removed from V and 2 bases from J, the gap between germline ends came to 13 bases. CDR3 residues: CASSQDATASNTEAFF. CDR3 in DNA: TGCGCCAGCAGCCAAGACGCGACAGCTTCTAACACTGAAGCTTTCTTT.

In its sample, this clonotype was seen a few times. The rearrangement links TRBV3-1 to TRBJ2-1, with D possibly matching TRBD2 (6 bases). From germline, CDR1 is LGHDT and CDR2 YNNKEL (reference sequence). Between the trimmed V and J ends, which lost 1 base and 4 bases, there was a span of 11 bases. The CDR3 length is 15 residues. The CDR3 loop is CASSQGRGGYNEQFF. CDR3 bases: TGTGCCAGCAGCCAAGGGAGGGGCGGATACAATGAGCAGTTCTTC.

Points on this clonotype: A read error is possible here, since a much larger clone lies one base away. Lacking the conserved final phenylalanine or tryptophan, this CDR3 likely reflects a read error. The J gene is TRBJ2-1, the V gene TRBV6-1; D might be TRBD1 or TRBD2, each matching 6 bases. This CDR3 has 17 amino acids. Deletions cut 8 bases from V and 6 bases from J, with 26 bases between. The germline V gene encodes CDR1 MNHNS and CDR2 SASEGT. DNA for the CDR3: TGTGCCAGCTCGTTGGGGTGGGGGGCGCGACGACTCAATGAGCAGTTCTGC. Protein sequence: CASSLGWGARRLNEQFC.

This clonotype was detected many times. The chain has TRBV6-5 and TRBJ1-4, with no clear D. The CDR3 is 13 residues long. Germline CDR1 and CDR2: MNHEY and SVGAGI. V was cut by 5 bases and J by 8 bases, with 12 bases left in between. The CDR3 nucleotides read TGTGCCAGCAGTGACCCGGGGAGGGAAAAACTGTTTTTT. Translated, it gives CASSDPGREKLFF.

The gene calls are TRBV12-3 or TRBV12-4 and TRBJ2-3; the D gene is possibly TRBD1 (6 bases). This CDR3 has 15 residues. The V end lost 5 bases, the J end lost 0 bases, and 12 bases lay between the germline ends. This CDR3 reads CASSQDRISTDTQYF. The CDR3 bases are TGTGCCAGCAGTCAGGACAGAATTAGCACAGATACGCAGTATTTT.

As for this clonotype: A much larger clone lies a single base off, so this may be a read error. The chain joins TRBV12-3 or TRBV12-4 to TRBJ2-5; D is ambiguous. V was clipped by 5 bases and J by 11 bases, with 18 bases between them. There are 13 residues in the CDR3. The CDR3 spells CASSPPPYNEQYF. CDR3 sequence (DNA): TGTGCCAGCAGTCCGCCGCCCTACAATGAGCAGTACTTC.

This clonotype turned up a few times. A much larger clone differs from this one at a single base, so this may be a read error. This sequence joins TRBV6-6 and TRBJ2-5; the match to TRBD2 covers 7 bases. V lost 5 bases to trimming and J lost 11 bases; unmatched junction nucleotides: 17. The CDR3 has 15 amino acids. The germline CDR1 and CDR2 sequences are MNHNY and SVGAGI (reference sequence). CDR3 sequence: CASSRDYGRGDEQYF. In DNA form, the CDR3 reads TGTGCCAGCAGTCGCGACTACGGCCGGGGGGATGAGCAGTACTTC.

This clonotype has just a few counts. Just one base apart from a much larger clone, this may be a read error. V usage is TRBV5-5 and J usage is TRBJ2-5; perhaps TRBD2 as D (5 bases). This CDR3 is built from 13 residues. Germline lookup yields CDR1 SGHKS and CDR2 YYEKEE (reference sequence). V dropped 0 bases and J dropped 9 bases, with 12 bases sitting between them. The CDR3 DNA follows: TGTGCCAGCAGCTTGGCAGTCGGGGAGCCCCAGTACTTC. Protein product: CASSLAVGEPQYF.

Ten or more counts support this clonotype. The J gene is TRBJ2-1, the V gene TRBV4-3, with D perhaps being TRBD1 or TRBD2 (5 bases each). From germline, CDR1 is LGHNA and CDR2 YSLEER. With 2 bases removed from V and 0 bases from J, the gap between germline ends came to 11 bases. The CDR3 loop spans 16 amino acids. CDR3 protein: CASSQYWGSSYNEQFF. As DNA, the CDR3 is TGCGCCAGCAGCCAATATTGGGGGAGCTCCTACAATGAGCAGTTCTTC.

In its sample, this clonotype was seen a few times. V gene TRBV7-2 combines with J gene TRBJ2-5; D may be TRBD1 (5 bases). Gene TRBJ2-7 matches the end of the DNA better, so the J call may be wrong. Germline V gene lookup returns CDR1 SGHTA and CDR2 FQGNSA. This CDR3 region has 15 residues. Here the CDR3 DNA reads TGTGCCAGCAGCTTAGGGGCAGGGATTTCTCACGAGCAGTACTTC. It translates to CASSLGAGISHEQYF.

This clonotype was counted many times. The V call is TRBV11-3, the J call TRBJ2-1; D is undetermined. This CDR3 has 14 residues. Trimming took 3 bases from V and 6 from J, leaving 12 bases between them. Germline V gene data show CDR1 as SGHNT and CDR2 as YENEEA. The CDR3 DNA is TGTGCCAGCAGCTTTCCAGGTGTGTTCAATGAGCAGTTCTTC. Protein sequence: CASSFPGVFNEQFF.

This clonotype was observed at least ten times. The chain uses TRBV6-1 and TRBJ2-5, with D possibly being TRBD1 or TRBD2 (5 bases each). From germline, CDR1 is MNHNS and CDR2 SASEGT. The length of the CDR3 is 15 residues. V lost 6 bases, J lost 2 bases, and 16 bases lay in between. CDR3 region: CASRVGTAIQETQYF. In DNA, the CDR3 is TGTGCCAGCAGGGTCGGGACGGCCATTCAAGAGACCCAGTACTTC.

The V and J genes are TRBV5-1 and TRBJ2-3; D remains ambiguous. The V end lost 1 base, the J end lost 2 bases, and 11 bases lay between the germline ends. Germline CDR1 is SGHRS and CDR2 is YFSETQ. This CDR3 spans 15 amino acids. CDR3 residues: CASSLNRFDTDTQYF. The CDR3 bases are TGCGCCAGCAGCTTGAACCGGTTCGACACAGATACGCAGTATTTT.

Regarding this clonotype: Possible read error: a much larger clone is one base away. The rearrangement links TRBV7-2 to TRBJ1-2; D gene uncertain. Per germline, CDR1 SGHTA and CDR2 FQGNSA. The CDR3 has 13 residues. The CDR3 DNA follows: TGTGCCAACAGCTTATCGCCTAACTATGGCTACACCTTC. This gives the protein CANSLSPNYGYTF. Supplemented by reference TRBV7-2 and TRBJ1-2, the full variable domain reads GAGVSQSPSNKVTEKGKDVELRCDPISGHTALYWYRQSLGQGLEFLIYFQGNSAPDKSGLPSDRFSAERTGGSVSTLTIQRTQQEDSAVYLCANSLSPNYGYTFGSGTRLTVV.